Sequencing of this TCR beta chain was carried out in a study of T cell changes during pregnancy in multiple sclerosis. Profiling relied on immunoSEQ multiplex PCR, and the TCRdb table lists in-frame clones only, not all of them. The sample has about 42,000 clones; roughly 96% are singletons. The sequencing here drew on peripheral blood, taken in the second trimester of pregnancy. This TCR was recovered from a female donor with multiple sclerosis, enrolled in a pregnancy study.

The CDR3 DNA reads TGTGCCAGCAGAACACGACCCAATGGCGGTACGCAGTATTTT. Its translation: CASRTRPNGGTQYF. The chain is built from TRBV27 and TRBJ2-3; unclear D gene. CDR3 size: 14 residues. V gave up 6 bases and J gave up 8 bases, with 18 bases separating them. Germline CDR1 MNHEY, CDR2 SMNVEV (reference sequence).